The clone carrying this T cell receptor (beta chain) has more than one count but fewer than ten. This sample was included in a study of cytomegalovirus exposure and HLA in healthy donors. Trimming took off 5 bases at V and 7 bases at J, with 15 bases between the two ends. CDR3 length: 13 residues. Germline V lookup: CDR1 LNHDA, CDR2 SQIVND (reference sequence). 60 Vbeta and 13 Jbeta primers were used in PCR. Sequencing was performed with immunoSEQ multiplex PCR; in TCRdb, only in-frame clones are kept and a portion is missing. The repertoire includes some 120,000 clones, 81% of them detected once, and more than 1.5% sits in the top ten.

This TCR came from a middle-aged man in good health and CMV-seronegative. Sequenced sample: PBMCs. The gene calls are TRBV19 and TRBJ2-7; no reliable D call. Here the CDR3 DNA reads TGTGCCAGTAGTGCAGACATCGATGGGGAGCAGTACTTC. Protein product: CASSADIDGEQYF. The complete variable domain, with remaining parts taken from reference TRBV19 and TRBJ2-7, reads DGGITQSPKYLFRKEGQNVTLSCEQNLNHDAMYWYRQDPGQGLRLIYYSQIVNDFQKGDIAEGYSVSREKKESFPLTVTSAQKNPTAFYLCASSADIDGEQYFGPGTRLTVT.